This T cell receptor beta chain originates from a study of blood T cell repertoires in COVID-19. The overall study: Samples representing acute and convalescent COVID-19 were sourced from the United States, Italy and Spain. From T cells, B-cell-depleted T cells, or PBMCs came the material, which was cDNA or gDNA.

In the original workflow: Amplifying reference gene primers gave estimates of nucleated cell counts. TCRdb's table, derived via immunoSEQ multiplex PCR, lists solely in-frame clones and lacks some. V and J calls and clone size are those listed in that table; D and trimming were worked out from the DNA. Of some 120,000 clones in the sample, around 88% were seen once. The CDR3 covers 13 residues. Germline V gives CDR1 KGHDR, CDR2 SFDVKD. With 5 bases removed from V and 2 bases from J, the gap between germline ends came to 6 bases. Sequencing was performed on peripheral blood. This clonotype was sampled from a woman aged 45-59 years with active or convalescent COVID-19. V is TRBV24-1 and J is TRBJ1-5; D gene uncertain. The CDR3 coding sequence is TGTGCCACCAGTGCCGGGGGCAATCAGCCCCAGCATTTT. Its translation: CATSAGGNQPQHF.